The T cell receptor beta chain described here comes from a study of CD8 T cells in Susac syndrome. Per germline, CDR1 SGDLS and CDR2 YYNGEE. V was clipped by 4 bases and J by 7 bases, with 20 bases between them. The CDR3 has 15 amino acids. With random hexamers, about 0.45 to 1 ug RNA was reverse transcribed. The authors amplified TCR beta CDR3 across 54 Vbeta and 13 Jbeta using immunoSEQ multiplex PCR. TCRdb recomputed calls from the immunoSEQ multiplex PCR reads with MiXCR, one row per CDR3 protein. Here the sample spans about 240,000 distinct CDR3 sequences, 90% to 97% being singletons. As to this clonotype: Its cognate antigen is unknown.

Study outcomes and limitations: The study's TCR sequencing and HLA analysis covered a relatively small number of individuals, and the study acknowledged this.

This TCR was recovered from a human donor with Susac syndrome. This sequence joins TRBV9 and TRBJ1-2; D may be TRBD1 (6 bases). The sequencing sample was made of CD4+ T cells from PBMCs. The CDR3 is CASSHRGAGSSGYTF. The DNA for the CDR3 is TGTGCCAGCAGCCATCGGGGGGCCGGTAGTAGTGGCTACACCTTC.